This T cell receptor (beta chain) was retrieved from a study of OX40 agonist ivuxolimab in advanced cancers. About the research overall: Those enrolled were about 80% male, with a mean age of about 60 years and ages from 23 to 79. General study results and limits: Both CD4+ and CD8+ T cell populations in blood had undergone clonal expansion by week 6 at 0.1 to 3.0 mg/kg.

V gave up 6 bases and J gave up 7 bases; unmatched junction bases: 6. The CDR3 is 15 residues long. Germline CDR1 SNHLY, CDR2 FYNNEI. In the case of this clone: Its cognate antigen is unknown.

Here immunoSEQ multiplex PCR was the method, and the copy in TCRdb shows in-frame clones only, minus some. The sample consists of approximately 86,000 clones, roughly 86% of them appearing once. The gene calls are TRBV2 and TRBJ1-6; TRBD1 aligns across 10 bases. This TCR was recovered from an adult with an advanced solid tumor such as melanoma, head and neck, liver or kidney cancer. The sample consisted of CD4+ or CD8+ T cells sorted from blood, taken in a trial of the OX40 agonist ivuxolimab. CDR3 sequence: CASSRDRGRNSPLHF. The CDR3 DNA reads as TGTGCCAGCAGCCGGGACAGGGGTCGAAATTCACCCCTCCACTTT.